This TCR beta chain comes out of a study of CD8 T cells in Susac syndrome. This clonotype was seen a single time. The study sequenced TCR beta in blood CD8+ and CD4+ T cells. The multiple sclerosis controls were treatment-naive patients with relapsing-remitting disease that was stable or active. Random hexamers primed reverse transcription of roughly 0.5 to 1 ug RNA. By means of immunoSEQ multiplex PCR, TCR beta CDR3 spanning 54 Vbeta and 13 Jbeta underwent amplification. TCRdb fed the immunoSEQ multiplex PCR reads into MiXCR, producing one record per CDR3 protein. Of about 130,000 distinct CDR3 sequences listed, over 85% are singletons. CDR3 length: 12 amino acids. Trimming removed 4 bases from V and 7 bases from J, with 9 bases in between. Germline assignment: CDR1 SGHKS and CDR2 YYEKEE (reference sequence).

This TCR came from a human donor with multiple sclerosis. The chain joins TRBV5-5 to TRBJ1-5, with unresolved D. The sequenced material came from CD8+ T cells from PBMCs. CDR3 sequence reads: CASSPQGQPQHF. The CDR3 DNA reads as TGTGCCAGCAGCCCCCAAGGACAGCCCCAGCATTTT.